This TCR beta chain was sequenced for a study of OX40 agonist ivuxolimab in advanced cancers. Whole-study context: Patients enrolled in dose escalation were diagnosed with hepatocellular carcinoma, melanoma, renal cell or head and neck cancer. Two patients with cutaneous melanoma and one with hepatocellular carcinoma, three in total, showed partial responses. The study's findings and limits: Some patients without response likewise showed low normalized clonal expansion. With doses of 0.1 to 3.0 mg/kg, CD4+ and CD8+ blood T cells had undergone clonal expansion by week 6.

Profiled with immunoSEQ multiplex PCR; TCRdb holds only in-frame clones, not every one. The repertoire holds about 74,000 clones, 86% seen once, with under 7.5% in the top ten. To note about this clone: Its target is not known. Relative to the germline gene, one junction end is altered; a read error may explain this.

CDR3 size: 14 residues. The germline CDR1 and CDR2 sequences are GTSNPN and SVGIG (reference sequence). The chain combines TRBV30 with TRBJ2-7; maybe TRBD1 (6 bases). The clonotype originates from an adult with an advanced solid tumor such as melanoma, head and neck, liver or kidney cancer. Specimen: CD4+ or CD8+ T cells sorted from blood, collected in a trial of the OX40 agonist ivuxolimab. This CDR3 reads CAGRGWTATYEQYF. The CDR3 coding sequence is TGTGCCGGGAGAGGTTGGACAGCGACCTACGAGCAGTACTTC.